This TCR beta chain stems from a study of blood T cell repertoires in COVID-19. About the study: Sites in the United States, Italy and Spain provided acute and convalescent COVID-19 samples. Sources were T cells, B-cell-depleted T cells, or PBMCs; the material itself was cDNA or gDNA.

Using immunoSEQ multiplex PCR, the repertoire was profiled, and TCRdb retains in-frame clones only, with some absent. The data hold 120,000 to 150,000 clones, with 65% to 85% observed a single time. V dropped 4 bases and J dropped 8; count of bases not matched to a gene: 9. The CDR3 is made up of 15 amino acids. From germline, CDR1 is SGHDT and CDR2 YYEEEE. Source material: peripheral blood. The TCR originated in a human donor in a cohort sampled during active COVID-19. V is TRBV5-6 and J is TRBJ1-4; 9 bases are shared with TRBD1. The CDR3 region has the DNA TGTGCCAGCAGCACCCGGGACAGGGCTGGGGAAAAACTGTTTTTT. It yields the protein CASSTRDRAGEKLFF.